The 25 T cell receptor beta chains below all came from one sample that was sequenced in a study of T-cell memory formation after mild COVID-19. One entry per CDR3 protein results from TCRdb running MiXCR on the 5' RACE reads. Among some 310,000 distinct CDR3 sequences, about 20% were seen once, and the ten largest hold 21%. The material sequenced was PBMCs or a T cell subset sorted from them (not recorded which). The receptors were gathered from a man between 18 and 35 years old who had mild COVID-19 (a few samples of this study predate the infection). Cell type and time point are not known.

The rearrangement joins TRBV3-1 to TRBJ1-4, with 7 bases matching TRBD1. The junction had 8 bases not matched to a gene; V was cut back by 5 bases and J by 5 bases. CDR1 is LGHDT, CDR2 YNNKEL, per germline (reference sequence). The CDR3 is made up of 15 amino acids. In DNA form, the CDR3 reads TGTGCCAGCAGCGGTACACAGGGGCCGAATGAAAAACTGTTTTTT. This sequence encodes CASSGTQGPNEKLFF. The variable domain in full, completed from reference TRBV3-1 and TRBJ1-4, reads DTAVSQTPKYLVTQMGNDKSIKCEQNLGHDTMYWYKQDSKKFLKIMFSYNNKELIINETVPNRFSPKSPDKAHLNLHINSLELGDSAVYFCASSGTQGPNEKLFFGSGTQLSVL.

This chain links TRBV20-1 with TRBJ1-2, with TRBD1 matching over 7 bases. The germline V gene encodes CDR1 DFQATT and CDR2 SNEGSKA (reference sequence). Trimming took 0 bases from V and 7 from J; bases not matched to a gene: 5. The CDR3 runs 13 residues. CDR3 sequence: CSARDQGVGGYTF. The CDR3, as DNA: TGCAGTGCTAGAGATCAGGGGGTTGGTGGCTACACCTTC.

This clonotype was picked up a small number of times. The chain joins TRBV29-1 to TRBJ2-6; D is possibly TRBD1 or TRBD2 (5 bases each). CDR3 size: 16 residues. The germline V gene has CDR1 SQVTM and CDR2 ANQGSEA. V gave up 5 bases and J gave up 0 bases, with 14 bases separating them. This chain's CDR3 is CSVFRDGSSGANVLTF. As DNA, the CDR3 is TGCAGCGTTTTCCGGGACGGGTCCTCTGGGGCCAACGTCCTGACTTTC.

Only a few counts were recorded for this clonotype. This sequence joins TRBV3-1 and TRBJ1-5, with 10 bases lining up with TRBD1. J lost 2 bases, V lost 1 base, and 5 bases had no gene match. The CDR3 loop spans 17 amino acids. Germline V lookup: CDR1 LGHDT, CDR2 YNNKEL (reference sequence). CDR3 sequence (DNA): TGTGCCAGCAGCCAAGGACAGGGGGCCGGTGGCAATCAGCCCCAGCATTTT. As protein: CASSQGQGAGGNQPQHF.

The gene calls are TRBV5-1 and TRBJ1-4; tentative D call: TRBD1 (6 bases). Germline lookup yields CDR1 SGHRS and CDR2 YFSETQ. V was clipped by 0 bases and J by 7 bases, with 7 bases between them. The CDR3 has 13 residues. The CDR3 here is CASSLDRVEKLFF. As DNA, the CDR3 is TGCGCCAGCAGCTTGGACAGGGTTGAAAAACTGTTTTTT.

This chain uses TRBV27 with TRBJ1-2, with D unresolved. The V end was cut by 5 bases, the J end by 1 base, with 14 bases between. CDR3 size: 15 residues. The germline CDR1 and CDR2 sequences are MNHEY and SMNVEV (reference sequence). CDR3 sequence reads: CASSNTRALNYGYTF. Written as DNA, the CDR3 is TGTGCCAGCAGTAATACACGAGCCCTTAACTATGGCTACACCTTC.

This chain joins TRBV4-1 and TRBJ1-5, with TRBD1 identical over 7 bases. The CDR3 loop spans 15 amino acids. CDR1 and CDR2 from the germline V gene are MGHRA and YSYEKL. J was trimmed by 0 bases and V by 3 bases; bases with no gene match: 2. CDR3 sequence (DNA): TGCGCCAGCAGCCACCCAGGGGGTAGCAATCAGCCCCAGCATTTT. Its translation: CASSHPGGSNQPQHF.

The chain has TRBV5-1 and TRBJ1-1; D perhaps matches TRBD1 (5 bases). V lost 7 bases to trimming and J lost 1 base, with 8 bases between them. CDR3 size: 12 residues. Germline CDR1 reads SGHRS; CDR2 reads YFSETQ. Here the CDR3 reads CASYDRNTEAFF. The CDR3 coding sequence is TGCGCCAGCTATGACAGGAACACTGAAGCTTTCTTT.

The gene calls are TRBV28 and TRBJ2-7, with a possible D match to TRBD1 (5 bases). This CDR3 is built from 14 residues. V shed 5 bases and J shed 0 bases, with 11 bases lying between them. The germline V gene encodes CDR1 MDHEN and CDR2 SYDVKM. CDR3 protein: CASSGHGRSYEQYV. In DNA, the CDR3 is TGTGCCAGCAGTGGACACGGCCGCTCCTACGAGCAGTACGTC.

The table lists this clonotype with a few counts. J is TRBJ2-1 and V is TRBV5-1, with a possible D match to TRBD1 (6 bases). CDR3 length: 15 residues. Trimming took off 5 bases at V and 2 bases at J, with 14 bases between the two ends. Germline CDR1 is SGHRS and CDR2 is YFSETQ. This chain's CDR3 is CASRPLGQTYNEQFF. The CDR3 DNA follows: TGCGCCAGCAGGCCCCTCGGACAGACCTACAATGAGCAGTTCTTC.

The genes are TRBV4-3 and TRBJ2-7; D may be TRBD1 or TRBD2 (5 bases each). Trimming pared 1 base from V and 0 bases from J, leaving 10 bases between. The germline gives CDR1 LGHNA, CDR2 YSLEER. The CDR3 loop spans 15 amino acids. The chain's CDR3 is CASSQAPGSSYEQYF. The CDR3 DNA is TGCGCCAGCAGCCAAGCCCCAGGGAGCTCCTACGAGCAGTACTTC.

In its sample, this clonotype was seen many times. This chain joins TRBV4-3 and TRBJ2-1; 7 bases are shared with TRBD1. After removal of 0 bases from V and 7 bases from J, the junction contained 0 bases not matched to a gene. Looked up from germline, CDR1 is LGHNA and CDR2 is YSLEER. The CDR3 spans 13 residues. DNA for the CDR3: TGCGCCAGCAGCCAAGAACAGGGGAATGAGCAGTTCTTC. Its protein is CASSQEQGNEQFF.

The chain combines TRBV4-1 with TRBJ2-6; D call uncertain. This CDR3 contains 16 residues. V lost 0 bases and J lost 3, with 9 bases in between. Germline V CDR1 and CDR2: MGHRA, YSYEKL. CDR3 nucleotide sequence: TGCGCCAGCAGCCAAGATTATTACAGTGGGGCCAACGTCCTGACTTTC. This codes for CASSQDYYSGANVLTF.

The V and J genes are TRBV19 and TRBJ1-2, with a tentative D call TRBD1 (6 bases). In germline, CDR1 is LNHDA, CDR2 SQIVND (reference sequence). This CDR3 spans 15 amino acids. Trimming took 1 base from V and 3 from J, leaving 12 bases between them. CDR3 DNA sequence: TGTGCCAGTAGTATAGTGGCGGGGGCCTACTATGGCTACACCTTC. Protein sequence: CASSIVAGAYYGYTF. Drawing the rest from reference TRBV19 and TRBJ1-2, the complete variable domain is DGGITQSPKYLFRKEGQNVTLSCEQNLNHDAMYWYRQDPGQGLRLIYYSQIVNDFQKGDIAEGYSVSREKKESFPLTVTSAQKNPTAFYLCASSIVAGAYYGYTFGSGTRLTVV.

This clonotype was seen a handful of times. V usage is TRBV15 and J usage is TRBJ2-7; D is undetermined. V lost 5 bases, J lost 0 bases, and 8 bases lay in between. Germline V gene sequence: CDR1 LNHNV, CDR2 YYDKDF (reference sequence). CDR3 length: 13 amino acids. The CDR3 loop reads CATSPHTSYEQYF. In nucleotides, the CDR3 is TGTGCCACCAGCCCCCACACCTCCTACGAGCAGTACTTC.

The count of this clonotype is one. The chain employs TRBV14 and TRBJ2-7; tentatively, D is TRBD1 (6 bases). The CDR3 is 16 amino acids. In germline, CDR1 is SGHDN, CDR2 FVKESK. V lost 2 bases and J 1 base, leaving 15 bases between the germline ends. CDR3 in DNA: TGTGCCAGCAGCCAACGTACCGGGACACCTTCCTACGAGCAGTACTTC. Protein: CASSQRTGTPSYEQYF.

This rearrangement joins TRBV14 to TRBJ1-2; 8 bases map to TRBD1. Germline V gene sequence: CDR1 SGHDN, CDR2 FVKESK. The junction had 13 bases not matched to a gene; V was cut back by 0 bases and J by 7 bases. The CDR3 contains 17 residues. For the CDR3, the DNA is TGTGCCAGCAGCCAAGATCTTACCAGGGGGCGATTAGCTGGCTACACCTTC. Amino acids: CASSQDLTRGRLAGYTF.

There are a few counts of this clonotype. The chain links TRBV6-2 or TRBV6-3 to TRBJ2-1, with D perhaps TRBD2 (5 bases). Germline loops: CDR1 MNHEY, CDR2 SVGEGT. V was clipped by 6 bases and J by 5 bases, with 14 bases between them. This CDR3 has 14 residues. CDR3 protein: CASSGIGPNNEQFF. As DNA, the CDR3 is TGTGCCAGCAGCGGGATTGGACCCAACAATGAGCAGTTCTTC.

This rearrangement joins TRBV28 to TRBJ2-3; TRBD2 aligns across 13 bases. V dropped 6 bases and J dropped 10; count of bases not matched to a gene: 13. The CDR3 is 16 amino acids. Germline assignment: CDR1 MDHEN and CDR2 SYDVKM. In DNA form, the CDR3 reads TGTGCCAGCAGATCCGGGACTAGCGGGGACGCAGCAGCGCAGTATTTT. Encoded protein: CASRSGTSGDAAAQYF.

This clonotype has only a few counts. The chain employs TRBV6-5 and TRBJ2-5; either TRBD1 or TRBD2 may supply D (6 bases each). Trimming removed 6 bases at V and 8 bases at J, with 13 bases between. CDR3 size: 12 residues. CDR1 MNHEY and CDR2 SVGAGI come from the germline V gene. CDR3: CASSHLGGTQYF. DNA of the CDR3: TGTGCCAGCAGCCACCTGGGGGGCACCCAGTACTTC.

The chain uses TRBV19 and TRBJ1-1, with 7 bases identical to TRBD1. The CDR3 totals 12 residues. Germline CDR1 is LNHDA and CDR2 is SQIVND (reference sequence). V lost 10 bases, J lost 4 bases, and 6 bases stayed unmatched. The CDR3 sequence is CATRKGATEAFF. For the CDR3, the DNA is TGTGCCACCAGGAAGGGGGCCACTGAAGCTTTCTTT.

This clonotype was seen a handful of times. The chain uses TRBV4-1 and TRBJ1-1; D is perhaps TRBD1 (5 bases). CDR3 length: 15 amino acids. Germline V CDR1 and CDR2: MGHRA, YSYEKL. V was pared by 5 bases and J by 2 bases, with 15 bases between. The DNA for the CDR3 is TGCGCCAGCAGCGGGGACGCCCGCGCAAACACTGAAGCTTTCTTT. Encoded protein: CASSGDARANTEAFF.

The rearrangement links TRBV7-9 to TRBJ1-5; TRBD1 matches at 7 bases. The ends lost 4 bases at V and 5 bases at J; junction bases unmatched: 5. Germline V lookup: CDR1 SEHNR, CDR2 FQNEAQ (reference sequence). This CDR3 spans 14 amino acids. The CDR3 DNA reads as TGTGCCAGCAGCTACGCGCAGGGGGATCAGCCCCAGCATTTT. Protein product: CASSYAQGDQPQHF.

In this sample, this clonotype turned up a few times. The chain is built from TRBV20-1 and TRBJ2-3; 12 nucleotides line up with TRBD2. Germline V gives CDR1 DFQATT, CDR2 SNEGSKA (reference sequence). Trimming cost V 0 bases and J 0 bases; bases outside gene matches: 10. The CDR3 totals 19 residues. CDR3 sequence (DNA): TGCAGTGCTAGAGATCTCCTACTAGCGGGGGGCATAAGCACAGATACGCAGTATTTT. This translates into CSARDLLLAGGISTDTQYF.

The CDR3 loop reads CASSPQRGFQETQYF. In DNA form, the CDR3 reads TGTGCCAGCAGCCCCCAGCGGGGGTTTCAAGAGACCCAGTACTTC. This chain uses TRBV7-8 with TRBJ2-5; the match to TRBD2 covers 8 bases. CDR3 length: 15 amino acids. V was pared by 5 bases and J by 2 bases, with 7 bases of the junction left unmatched. In germline, CDR1 is SGHVS, CDR2 FQNEAQ.